One and the same sample provided the 9 T cell receptor beta chains below, sequenced in a study of blood T cells in healthy people across ages (dated by TCRdb to the mid-2010s). Library preparation used 5' RACE. Reads for this sample came from an Illumina HiSeq 2500. A second PCR of roughly 7 to 11 cycles was performed with a sample-barcoded 5' primer and a J-beta primer mix. TCRdb cleaned the public reads at Q25 with fastp, built clones with MiXCR and kept in-frame beta chains. Records with the same CDR3 protein are collapsed into one entry carrying the most frequent genes and DNA. The sample table lists 1 million or so distinct CDR3 sequences, roughly 24% of them with a count of one. Of the sample, approximately 0.79% falls within the top ten clones. The same sample was also studied in work on T cells of mothers and their children.

Sequenced input: blood. The source of these receptors is a girl aged 2-9 years in good health.

This rearrangement joins TRBV20-1 to TRBJ2-1; D not resolved. Germline CDR1 DFQATT, CDR2 SNEGSKA (reference sequence). This CDR3 spans 18 amino acids. V lost 0 bases to trimming and J lost 0 bases, with 18 bases between them. The chain's CDR3 is CSARDLIARPSSYNEQFF. CDR3 coding DNA: TGCAGTGCTAGAGATCTGATAGCCCGTCCTAGCTCCTACAATGAGCAGTTCTTC.

This clonotype was found a few times. The chain uses TRBV6-6 and TRBJ1-4; 8 bases are a match to TRBD1. Germline CDR1 and CDR2: MNHNY and SVGAGI (reference sequence). V trimming: 11 bases; J trimming: 3 bases; junction bases outside the gene matches: 8. There are 14 residues in the CDR3. CDR3 protein: CAAEDREPNEKLFF. CDR3 nucleotides: TGTGCCGCAGAGGACAGGGAACCTAATGAAAAACTGTTTTTT.

This chain links TRBV28 with TRBJ2-7; 8 positions match TRBD2. The CDR3 loop spans 15 amino acids. V lost 6 bases and J lost 1; bases outside the gene matches: 8. From germline, CDR1 is MDHEN and CDR2 SYDVKM. Written as DNA, the CDR3 is TGTGCCAGCAGGAACGAGCGGGGGTATTCCTACGAGCAGTACTTC. Translation: CASRNERGYSYEQYF.

This chain joins TRBV7-9 and TRBJ2-2; D is unclear. CDR1 SEHNR and CDR2 FQNEAQ come from the germline V gene (reference sequence). The CDR3 sequence is 13 residues long. Trimming removed 4 bases from V and 3 bases from J, with 6 bases in between. DNA for the CDR3: TGTGCCAGCAGCTCGATATACACCGGGGAGCTGTTTTTT. Translation gives CASSSIYTGELFF.

The chain joins TRBV6-2 or TRBV6-3 to TRBJ2-4; 8 bases map to TRBD2. The V segment lost 6 bases and the J segment 10 bases; nucleotides outside the gene matches: 17. This CDR3 spans 16 amino acids. Germline V lookup: CDR1 MNHEY, CDR2 SVGEGT. CDR3 sequence: CASRPNTGTSVMIQYF. The CDR3 DNA reads TGTGCCAGCAGACCCAACACCGGGACTAGTGTTATGATTCAGTACTTC.

This clonotype was counted once. At one boundary the junction diverges from the germline segment, which might be a read error. V gene TRBV25-1 combines with J gene TRBJ2-1; no reliable D call. Germline V gives CDR1 MGHDK, CDR2 SYGVNS. The CDR3 has 14 residues. The CDR3 DNA reads TGTGGCAGCAGTTCACGGGCCGACCCCAATGAGCAGTTCTTC. Protein: CGSSSRADPNEQFF.

This rearrangement joins TRBV7-2 to TRBJ2-1; 11 bases line up with TRBD2. The germline V gene has CDR1 SGHTA and CDR2 FQGNSA. The J segment lost 4 bases and the V segment lost 5 bases, leaving 7 bases of the junction unmatched. The CDR3 sequence is 16 residues long. The CDR3 is CASSPPRTSGYNEQFF. The CDR3 region has the DNA TGTGCCAGCAGCCCCCCCCGGACTAGCGGGTACAATGAGCAGTTCTTC. The full variable domain, its missing parts supplied by reference TRBV7-2 and TRBJ2-1, is GAGVSQSPSNKVTEKGKDVELRCDPISGHTALYWYRQSLGQGLEFLIYFQGNSAPDKSGLPSDRFSAERTGGSVSTLTIQRTQQEDSAVYLCASSPPRTSGYNEQFFGPGTRLTVL.

This chain connects TRBV6-5 to TRBJ1-2; 9 nucleotides align to TRBD1. The V segment lost 8 bases and the J segment 8 bases; nucleotides outside the gene matches: 9. The CDR3 is 13 residues long. The V gene's germline CDR1 is MNHEY and CDR2 SVGAGI. The CDR3 here is CASGSGTGKGYTF. The CDR3 nucleotides read TGTGCCAGCGGATCCGGGACAGGGAAGGGCTACACCTTC.

This chain connects TRBV4-1 to TRBJ2-3, with TRBD1 matching 10 bases. The CDR3 length is 17 residues. Trimming removed 0 bases from V and 4 bases from J; junction bases left unmatched: 7. From germline, CDR1 is MGHRA and CDR2 YSYEKL. The CDR3 region has the DNA TGCGCCAGCAGCCAAGAGGAGCTCGGACAGGGGGCAGATACGCAGTATTTT. It yields the protein CASSQEELGQGADTQYF.